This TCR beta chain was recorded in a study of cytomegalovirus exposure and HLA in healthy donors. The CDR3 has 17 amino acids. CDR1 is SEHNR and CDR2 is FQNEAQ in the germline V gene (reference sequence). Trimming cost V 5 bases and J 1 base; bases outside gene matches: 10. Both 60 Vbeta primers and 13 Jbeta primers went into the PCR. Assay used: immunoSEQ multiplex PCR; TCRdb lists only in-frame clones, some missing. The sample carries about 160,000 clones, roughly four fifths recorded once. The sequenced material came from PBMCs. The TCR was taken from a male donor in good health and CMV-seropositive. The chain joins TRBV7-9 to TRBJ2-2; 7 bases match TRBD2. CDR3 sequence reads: CASSPFRDYRNTGELFF. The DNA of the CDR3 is TGTGCCAGCAGCCCCTTCCGGGACTATAGGAACACCGGGGAGCTGTTTTTT.